This TCR delta chain is drawn from a study of Vδ1+ human thymocytes. Study results and caveats: Despite high sort purity, roughly a fifth of thymic T cell receptor delta sequences were Vdelta2. Highly polyclonal TRG and TRD repertoires with Gaussian CDR3 length distributions appeared in thymus.

This CDR3 region has 20 residues. V lost 3 bases and J 0 bases, leaving 26 bases between the germline ends. Germline assignment: CDR1 TSWWSYY and CDR2 QGS. RNA was extracted from the cells and then reverse transcribed. Pooled V-gene forward primers with one constant-region reverse primer generated the CDR3 amplicons by multiplex PCR. TCRdb called clones from the multiplex PCR reads again using CATT. The repertoire includes roughly 50,000 delta-chain clones, more than 15% of them detected once, and under 0.6% sits in the top ten. This clone was seen more than once but under ten times. The antigen remains unidentified.

The source material was Vdelta1+ gamma-delta thymocytes from the thymus. Subset indicated: FACS-sorted CD3+ TCRalphabeta- TCRVdelta1+ TCRVdelta2- thymocytes. This sequence originates from a boy under two years old who had congenital heart surgery. The rearrangement joins TRDV1 to TRDJ1, with D tentatively TRDD3 (6 bases). CDR3 region: CALGDLPFPSGDCYTDKLIF. The DNA for the CDR3 is TGTGCTCTTGGGGATCTCCCTTTCCCTTCTGGGGATTGCTACACCGATAAACTCATCTTT.